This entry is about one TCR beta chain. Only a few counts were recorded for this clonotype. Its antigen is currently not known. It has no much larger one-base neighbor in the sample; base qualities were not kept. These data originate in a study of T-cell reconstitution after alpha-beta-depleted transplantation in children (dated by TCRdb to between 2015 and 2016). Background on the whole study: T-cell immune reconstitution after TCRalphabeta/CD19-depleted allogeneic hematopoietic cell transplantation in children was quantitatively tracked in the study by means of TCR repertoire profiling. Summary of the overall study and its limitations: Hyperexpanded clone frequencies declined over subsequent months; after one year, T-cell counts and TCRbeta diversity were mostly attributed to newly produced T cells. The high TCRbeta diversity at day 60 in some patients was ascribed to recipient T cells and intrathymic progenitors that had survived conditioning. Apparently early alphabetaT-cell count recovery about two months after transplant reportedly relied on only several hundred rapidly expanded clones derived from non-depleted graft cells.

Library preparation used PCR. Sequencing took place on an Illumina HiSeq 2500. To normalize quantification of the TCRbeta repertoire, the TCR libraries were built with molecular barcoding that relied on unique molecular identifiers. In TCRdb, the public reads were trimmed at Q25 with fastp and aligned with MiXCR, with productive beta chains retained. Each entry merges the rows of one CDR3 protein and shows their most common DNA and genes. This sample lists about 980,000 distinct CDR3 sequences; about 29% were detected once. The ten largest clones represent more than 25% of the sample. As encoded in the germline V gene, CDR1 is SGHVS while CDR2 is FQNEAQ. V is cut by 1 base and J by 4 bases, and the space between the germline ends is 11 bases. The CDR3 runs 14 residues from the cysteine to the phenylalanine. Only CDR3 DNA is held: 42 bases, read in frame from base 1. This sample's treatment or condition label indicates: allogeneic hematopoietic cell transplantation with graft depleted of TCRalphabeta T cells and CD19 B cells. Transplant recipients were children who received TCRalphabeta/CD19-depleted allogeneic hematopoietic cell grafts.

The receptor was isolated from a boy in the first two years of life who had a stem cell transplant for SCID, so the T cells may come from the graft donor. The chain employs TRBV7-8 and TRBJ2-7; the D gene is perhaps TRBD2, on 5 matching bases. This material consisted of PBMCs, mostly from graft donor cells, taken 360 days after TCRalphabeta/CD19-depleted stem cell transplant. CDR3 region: CASSLDGPGYEQYF. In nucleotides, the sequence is TGTGCCAGCAGCTTAGACGGGCCGGGGTACGAGCAGTACTTC.